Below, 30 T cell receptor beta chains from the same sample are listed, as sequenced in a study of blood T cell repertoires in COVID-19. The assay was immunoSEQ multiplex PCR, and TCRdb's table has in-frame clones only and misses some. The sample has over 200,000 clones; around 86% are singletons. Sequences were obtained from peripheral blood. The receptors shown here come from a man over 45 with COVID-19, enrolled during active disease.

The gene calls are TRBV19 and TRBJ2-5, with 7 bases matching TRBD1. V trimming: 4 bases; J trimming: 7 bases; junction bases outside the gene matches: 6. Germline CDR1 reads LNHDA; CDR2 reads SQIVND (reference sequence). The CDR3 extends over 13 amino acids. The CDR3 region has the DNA TGTGCCAGTAGTAGGGGACAGCCAGGGACCCAGTACTTC. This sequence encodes CASSRGQPGTQYF.

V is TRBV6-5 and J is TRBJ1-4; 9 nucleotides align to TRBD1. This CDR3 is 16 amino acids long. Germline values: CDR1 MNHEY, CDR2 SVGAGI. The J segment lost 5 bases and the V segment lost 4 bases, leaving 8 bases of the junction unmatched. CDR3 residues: CASSSTTGGRNEKLFF. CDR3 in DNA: TGTGCCAGCAGTTCGACAACAGGGGGCCGAAATGAAAAACTGTTTTTT.

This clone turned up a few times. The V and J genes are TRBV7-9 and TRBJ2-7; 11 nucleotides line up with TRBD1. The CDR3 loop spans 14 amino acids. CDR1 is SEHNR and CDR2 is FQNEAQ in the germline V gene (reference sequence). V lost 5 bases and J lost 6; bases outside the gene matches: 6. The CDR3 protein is CASSPPGQGGEQYF. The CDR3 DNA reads TGTGCCAGCAGCCCCCCGGGACAGGGGGGCGAGCAGTACTTC. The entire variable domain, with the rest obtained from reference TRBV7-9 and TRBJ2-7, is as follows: DTGVSQNPRHKITKRGQNVTFRCDPISEHNRLYWYRQTLGQGPEFLTYFQNEAQLEKSRLLSDRFSAERPKGSFSTLEIQRTEQGDSAMYLCASSPPGQGGEQYFGPGTRLTVT.

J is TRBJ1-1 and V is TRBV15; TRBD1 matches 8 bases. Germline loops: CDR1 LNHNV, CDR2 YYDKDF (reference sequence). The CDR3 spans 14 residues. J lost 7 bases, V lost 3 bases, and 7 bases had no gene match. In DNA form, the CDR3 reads TGTGCCACCAGCAGCAGGGGGCGCGGGAATGAAGCTTTCTTT. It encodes CATSSRGRGNEAFF. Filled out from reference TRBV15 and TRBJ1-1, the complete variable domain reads DAMVIQNPRYQVTQFGKPVTLSCSQTLNHNVMYWYQQKSSQAPKLLFHYYDKDFNNEADTPDNFQSRRPNTSFCFLDIRSPGLGDTAMYLCATSSRGRGNEAFFGQGTRLTVV.

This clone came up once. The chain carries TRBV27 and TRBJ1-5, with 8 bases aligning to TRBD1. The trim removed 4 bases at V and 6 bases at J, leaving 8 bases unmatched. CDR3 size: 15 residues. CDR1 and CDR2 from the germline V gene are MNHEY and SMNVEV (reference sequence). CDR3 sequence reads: CASSSDTGGSQPQHF. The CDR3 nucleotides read TGTGCCAGCAGTTCCGATACAGGGGGGAGTCAGCCCCAGCATTTT.

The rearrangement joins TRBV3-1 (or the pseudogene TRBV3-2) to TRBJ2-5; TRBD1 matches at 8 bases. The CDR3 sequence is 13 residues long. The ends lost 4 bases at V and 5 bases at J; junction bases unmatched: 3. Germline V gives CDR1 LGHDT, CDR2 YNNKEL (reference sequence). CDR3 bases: TGTGCCAGCAGCCTCAACAGGGGGGAGACCCAGTACTTC. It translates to CASSLNRGETQYF.

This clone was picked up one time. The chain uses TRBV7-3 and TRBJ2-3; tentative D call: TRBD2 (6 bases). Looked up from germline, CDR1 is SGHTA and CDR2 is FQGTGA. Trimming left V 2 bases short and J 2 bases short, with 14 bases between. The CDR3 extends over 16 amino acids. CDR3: CASSLRAGSHTDTQYF. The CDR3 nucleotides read TGTGCCAGCAGCTTACGGGCGGGATCTCACACAGATACGCAGTATTTT. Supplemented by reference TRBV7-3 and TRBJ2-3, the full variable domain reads GAGVSQTPSNKVTEKGKYVELRCDPISGHTALYWYRQSLGQGPEFLIYFQGTGAADDSGLPNDRFFAVRPEGSVSTLKIQRTERGDSAVYLCASSLRAGSHTDTQYFGPGTRLTVL.

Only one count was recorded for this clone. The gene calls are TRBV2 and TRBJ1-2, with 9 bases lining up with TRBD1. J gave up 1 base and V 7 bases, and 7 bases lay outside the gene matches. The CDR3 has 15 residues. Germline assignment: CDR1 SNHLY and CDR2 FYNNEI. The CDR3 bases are TGTGCCAGCACAATCACAGGGGGCGATAACTATGGCTACACCTTC. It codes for CASTITGGDNYGYTF. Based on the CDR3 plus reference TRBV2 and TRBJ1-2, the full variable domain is EPEVTQTPSHQVTQMGQEVILRCVPISNHLYFYWYRQILGQKVEFLVSFYNNEISEKSEIFDDQFSVERPDGSNFTLKIRSTKLEDSAMYFCASTITGGDNYGYTFGSGTRLTVV.

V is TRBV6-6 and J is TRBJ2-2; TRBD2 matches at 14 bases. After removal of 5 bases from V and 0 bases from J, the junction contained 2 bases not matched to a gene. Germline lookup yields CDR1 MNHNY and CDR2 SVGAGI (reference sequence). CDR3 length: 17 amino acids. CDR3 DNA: TGTGCCAGCAGTCCGACTAGCGGGGGGGCGAACACCGGGGAGCTGTTTTTT. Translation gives CASSPTSGGANTGELFF.

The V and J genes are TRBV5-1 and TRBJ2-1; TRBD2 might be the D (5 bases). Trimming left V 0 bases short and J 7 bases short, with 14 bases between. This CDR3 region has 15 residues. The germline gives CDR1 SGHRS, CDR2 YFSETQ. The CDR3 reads CASSLVPSLGNEQFF. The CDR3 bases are TGCGCCAGCAGCTTGGTCCCTAGCCTAGGGAATGAGCAGTTCTTC.

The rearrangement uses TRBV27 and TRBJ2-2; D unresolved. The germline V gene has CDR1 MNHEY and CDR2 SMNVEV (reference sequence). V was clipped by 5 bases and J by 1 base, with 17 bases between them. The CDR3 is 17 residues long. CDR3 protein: CASSPPPIGRNTGELFF. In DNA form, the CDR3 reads TGTGCCAGCAGTCCCCCCCCGATCGGTAGGAACACCGGGGAGCTGTTTTTT.

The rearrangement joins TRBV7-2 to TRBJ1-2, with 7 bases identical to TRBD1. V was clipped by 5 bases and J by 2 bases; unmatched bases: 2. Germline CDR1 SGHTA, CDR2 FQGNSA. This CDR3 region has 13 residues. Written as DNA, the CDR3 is TGTGCCAGCAGCCCGGGACAGAACTATGGCTACACCTTC. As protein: CASSPGQNYGYTF.

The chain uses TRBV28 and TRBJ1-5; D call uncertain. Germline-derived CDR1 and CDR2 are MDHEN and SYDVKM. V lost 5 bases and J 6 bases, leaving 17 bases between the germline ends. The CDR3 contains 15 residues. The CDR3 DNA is TGTGCCAGCAGTCCCTCTTCGACGGGGAGTCAGCCCCAGCATTTT. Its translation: CASSPSSTGSQPQHF.

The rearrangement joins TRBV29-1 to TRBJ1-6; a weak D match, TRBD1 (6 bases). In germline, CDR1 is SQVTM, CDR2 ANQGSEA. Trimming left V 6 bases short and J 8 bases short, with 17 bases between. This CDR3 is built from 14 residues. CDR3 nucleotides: TGCAGCGTGGGCACAGGGTCTAGTGATTCACCCCTCCACTTT. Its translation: CSVGTGSSDSPLHF.

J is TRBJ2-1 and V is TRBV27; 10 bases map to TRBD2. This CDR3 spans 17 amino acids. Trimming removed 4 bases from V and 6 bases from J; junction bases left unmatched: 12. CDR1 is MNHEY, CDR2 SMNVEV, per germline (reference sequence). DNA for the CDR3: TGTGCCAGCAGTTCCCGAGTCCCCAGCGGGGGGGCCAATGAGCAGTTCTTC. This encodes CASSSRVPSGGANEQFF.

As DNA, the CDR3 is TGTGCCACCAGTGACTCTACTAGCGGGAAGCGATCCTACAATGAGCAGTTCTTC. Its protein is CATSDSTSGKRSYNEQFF. This chain links TRBV24-1 with TRBJ2-1, with 10 bases fitting TRBD2. Trimming removed 4 bases from V and 1 base from J; junction bases left unmatched: 9. The CDR3 runs 18 residues. Per germline, CDR1 KGHDR and CDR2 SFDVKD.

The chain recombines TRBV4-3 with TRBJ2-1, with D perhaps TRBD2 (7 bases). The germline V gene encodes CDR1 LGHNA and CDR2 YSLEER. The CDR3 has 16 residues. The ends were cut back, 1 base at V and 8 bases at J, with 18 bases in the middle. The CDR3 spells CASSQGTGGPRDEQFF. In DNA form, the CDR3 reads TGCGCCAGCAGCCAAGGTACGGGGGGCCCTAGGGATGAGCAGTTCTTC.

The CDR3 nucleotides read TGTGCCAGCAGTTACCACAGGGGTGGGACTGAAGCTTTCTTT. Translated: CASSYHRGGTEAFF. The rearrangement links TRBV6-2 or TRBV6-3 to TRBJ1-1, with TRBD1 matching 7 bases. With 2 bases clipped from V and 5 bases from J, the junction kept 5 bases outside the gene matches. Germline V CDR1 and CDR2: MNHEY, SVGEGT. The CDR3 totals 14 residues.

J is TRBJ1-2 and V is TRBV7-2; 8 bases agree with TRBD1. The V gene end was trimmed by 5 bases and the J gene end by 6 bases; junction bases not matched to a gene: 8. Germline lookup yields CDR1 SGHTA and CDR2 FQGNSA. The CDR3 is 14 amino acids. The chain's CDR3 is CASSARTGIDGYTF. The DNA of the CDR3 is TGTGCCAGCAGCGCAAGGACAGGGATTGATGGCTACACCTTC.

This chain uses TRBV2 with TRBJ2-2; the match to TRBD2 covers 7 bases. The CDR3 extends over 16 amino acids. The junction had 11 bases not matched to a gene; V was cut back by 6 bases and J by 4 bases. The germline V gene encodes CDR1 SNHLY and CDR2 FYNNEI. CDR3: CASSVGGRAPTGELFF. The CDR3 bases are TGTGCCAGCAGCGTTGGCGGGAGAGCTCCCACCGGGGAGCTGTTTTTT. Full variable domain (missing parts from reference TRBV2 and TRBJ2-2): EPEVTQTPSHQVTQMGQEVILRCVPISNHLYFYWYRQILGQKVEFLVSFYNNEISEKSEIFDDQFSVERPDGSNFTLKIRSTKLEDSAMYFCASSVGGRAPTGELFFGEGSRLTVL.

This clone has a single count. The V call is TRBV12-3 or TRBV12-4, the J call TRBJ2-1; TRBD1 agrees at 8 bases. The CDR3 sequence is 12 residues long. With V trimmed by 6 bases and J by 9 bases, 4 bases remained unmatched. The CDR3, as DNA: TGTGCCAGCAGACCAGGGGGCGTTGAGCAGTTCTTC. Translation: CASRPGGVEQFF.

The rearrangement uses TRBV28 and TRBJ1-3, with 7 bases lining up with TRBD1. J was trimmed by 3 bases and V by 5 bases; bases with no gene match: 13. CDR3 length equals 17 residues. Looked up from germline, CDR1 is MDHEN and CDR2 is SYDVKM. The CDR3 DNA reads TGTGCCAGCAGTCCTCTTAGGGGGCGCGAGGTTGGAAACACCATATATTTT. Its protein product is CASSPLRGREVGNTIYF.

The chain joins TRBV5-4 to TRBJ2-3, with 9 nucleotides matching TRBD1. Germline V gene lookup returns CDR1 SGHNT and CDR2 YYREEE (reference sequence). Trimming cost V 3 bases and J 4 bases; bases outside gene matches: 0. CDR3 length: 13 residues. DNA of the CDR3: TGTGCCAGCAGCTGGACAGGGGCAGATACGCAGTATTTT. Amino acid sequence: CASSWTGADTQYF.

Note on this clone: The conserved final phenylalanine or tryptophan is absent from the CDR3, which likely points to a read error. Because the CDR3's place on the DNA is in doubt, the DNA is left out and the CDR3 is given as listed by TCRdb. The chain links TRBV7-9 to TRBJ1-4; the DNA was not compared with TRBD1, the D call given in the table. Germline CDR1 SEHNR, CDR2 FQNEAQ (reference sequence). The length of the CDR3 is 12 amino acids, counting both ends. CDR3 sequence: CASSGGGQGFFL.

CDR3 amino acids: CASSSDRDYGYTF. As DNA, the CDR3 is TGTGCCAGCAGCTCAGACAGGGACTATGGCTACACCTTC. The chain combines TRBV5-5 with TRBJ1-2, with 7 positions matching TRBD1. The germline CDR1 and CDR2 sequences are SGHKS and YYEKEE (reference sequence). Losses at the gene ends were 3 bases for V and 3 bases for J; bases not matched to a gene: 2. The CDR3 contains 13 residues. Looking up the rest from reference TRBV5-5 and TRBJ1-2 gives the full variable domain: DAGVTQSPTHLIKTRGQQVTLRCSPISGHKSVSWYQQVLGQGPQFIFQYYEKEERGRGNFPDRFSARQFPNYSSELNVNALLLGDSALYLCASSSDRDYGYTFGSGTRLTVV.

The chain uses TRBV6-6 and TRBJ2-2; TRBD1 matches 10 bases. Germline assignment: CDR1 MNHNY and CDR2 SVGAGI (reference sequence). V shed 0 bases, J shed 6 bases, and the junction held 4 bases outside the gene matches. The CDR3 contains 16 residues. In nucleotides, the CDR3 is TGTGCCAGCAGTTACTCGCGGACAGGGGGGTCCGGGGAGCTGTTTTTT. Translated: CASSYSRTGGSGELFF.

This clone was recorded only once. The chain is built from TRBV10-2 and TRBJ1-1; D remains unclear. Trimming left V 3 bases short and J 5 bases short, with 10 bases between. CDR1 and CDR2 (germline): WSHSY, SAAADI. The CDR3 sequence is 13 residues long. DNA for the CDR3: TGCGCCAGCAGTGACCAATCGGGGACTGAAGCTTTCTTT. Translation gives CASSDQSGTEAFF.

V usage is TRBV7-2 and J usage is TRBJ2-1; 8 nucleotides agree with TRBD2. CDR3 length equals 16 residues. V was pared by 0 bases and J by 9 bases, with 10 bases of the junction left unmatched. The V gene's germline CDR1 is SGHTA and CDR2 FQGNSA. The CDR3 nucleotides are TGTGCCAGCAGCTTAGCGGGGGCGGGGGGCCACGGTGAGCAGTTCTTC. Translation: CASSLAGAGGHGEQFF.

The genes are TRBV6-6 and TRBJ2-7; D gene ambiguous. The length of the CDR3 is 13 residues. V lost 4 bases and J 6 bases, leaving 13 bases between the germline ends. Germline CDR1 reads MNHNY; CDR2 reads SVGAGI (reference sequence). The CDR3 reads CASSLSPFVEQYF. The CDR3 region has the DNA TGTGCCAGCAGTTTGAGCCCTTTCGTCGAGCAGTACTTC.

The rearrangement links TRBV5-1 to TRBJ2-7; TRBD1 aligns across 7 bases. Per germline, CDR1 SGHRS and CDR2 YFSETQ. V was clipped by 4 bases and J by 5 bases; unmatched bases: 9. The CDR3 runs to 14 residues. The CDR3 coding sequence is TGCGCCAGCAGCGGGGGACAGCAAGTCCACGAGCAGTACTTC. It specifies CASSGGQQVHEQYF.